This T cell receptor (beta chain) appears in the sequencing data of a study of T cell repertoires in ileal Crohn's disease. Germline CDR1 and CDR2: KGHSH and LQKENI. This CDR3 comprises 14 residues. Between the trimmed V and J ends, which lost 2 bases and 2 bases, there was a span of 10 bases. In the case of this clone: Its antigen is not known.

General study findings and limits: Endoscopic recurrence occurred in every patient whose clonality exceeded 26.8%.

The data were produced by immunoSEQ multiplex PCR, yet TCRdb's version contains in-frame clones alone and is incomplete. The repertoire consists of about 13,000 clones, with 78% occurring once and the leading ten covering 4.5%. The clonotype originates from an adult with Crohn's disease. What was sequenced was ileal tissue. J is TRBJ2-7 and V is TRBV18; no definite D call. CDR3 region: CASSPGSNPYEQYF. Here the CDR3 DNA reads TGTGCCAGCTCACCAGGCAGTAACCCCTACGAGCAGTACTTC. Filled out from reference TRBV18 and TRBJ2-7, the complete variable domain reads NAGVMQNPRHLVRRRGQEARLRCSPMKGHSHVYWYRQLPEEGLKFMVYLQKENIIDESGMPKERFSAEFPKEGPSILRIQQVVRGDSAAYFCASSPGSNPYEQYFGPGTRLTVT.